This paragraph covers one T cell receptor (beta chain) sequence. Using immunoSEQ multiplex PCR, the repertoire was profiled, and TCRdb retains in-frame clones only, with some absent. The table lists roughly 120,000 clones, around 80% of them singletons. This entry comes from a study of blood T cell repertoires in COVID-19. The overall study: Sample material is recorded as cDNA or gDNA derived from T cells, B-cell-depleted T cells, or PBMCs.

Germline CDR1 reads SGHKS; CDR2 reads YYEKEE (reference sequence). The CDR3 spans 14 residues. Trimming cost V 3 bases and J 6 bases, with 14 bases left between them. Input material: peripheral blood. The TCR comes from a woman aged 80 or over with acute or convalescent COVID-19. The rearrangement joins TRBV5-5 to TRBJ2-3, with D perhaps TRBD2 (5 bases). CDR3 residues: CASSWAGGQDTQYF. DNA for the CDR3: TGTGCCAGCAGCTGGGCAGGCGGGCAGGATACGCAGTATTTT.